The source of this T cell receptor beta chain is a study of cytomegalovirus exposure and HLA in healthy donors. V lost 0 bases and J lost 5, with 14 bases in between. The CDR3 length is 16 residues. Germline V gene lookup returns CDR1 LGHNA and CDR2 YSLEER. Researchers ran the PCR with 60 Vbeta and 13 Jbeta primers. The data were produced by immunoSEQ multiplex PCR, yet TCRdb's version contains in-frame clones alone and is incomplete. Of some 130,000 clones listed, 65% to 80% are singletons. This sequence originates from a human donor in good health. The sequenced sample consisted of PBMCs. The chain couples TRBV4-3 to TRBJ2-1; TRBD1 might be the D (6 bases). The CDR3 protein is CASSQDSTGHHNEQFF. In DNA form, the CDR3 reads TGCGCCAGCAGCCAAGATTCCACAGGGCATCACAATGAGCAGTTCTTC.